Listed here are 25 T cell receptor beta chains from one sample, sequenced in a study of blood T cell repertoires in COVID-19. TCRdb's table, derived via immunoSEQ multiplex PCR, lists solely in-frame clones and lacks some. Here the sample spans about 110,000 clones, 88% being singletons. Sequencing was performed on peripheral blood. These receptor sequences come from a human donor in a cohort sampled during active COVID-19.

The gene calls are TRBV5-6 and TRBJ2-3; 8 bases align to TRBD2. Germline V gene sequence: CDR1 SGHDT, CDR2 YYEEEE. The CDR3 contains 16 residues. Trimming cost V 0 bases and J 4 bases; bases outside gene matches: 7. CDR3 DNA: TGTGCCAGCAGCTTGGGGGCTAGCGGGCAAGCAGATACGCAGTATTTT. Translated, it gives CASSLGASGQADTQYF. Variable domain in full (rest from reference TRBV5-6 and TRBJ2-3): DAGVTQSPTHLIKTRGQQVTLRCSPKSGHDTVSWYQQALGQGPQFIFQYYEEEERQRGNFPDRFSGHQFPNYSSELNVNALLLGDSALYLCASSLGASGQADTQYFGPGTRLTVL.

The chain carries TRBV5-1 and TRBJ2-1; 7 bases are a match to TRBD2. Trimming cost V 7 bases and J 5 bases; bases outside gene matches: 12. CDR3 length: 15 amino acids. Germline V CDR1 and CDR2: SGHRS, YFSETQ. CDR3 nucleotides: TGCGCCAGCGGGAGGGGAGGGGAATTGGACAATGAGCAGTTCTTC. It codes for CASGRGGELDNEQFF.

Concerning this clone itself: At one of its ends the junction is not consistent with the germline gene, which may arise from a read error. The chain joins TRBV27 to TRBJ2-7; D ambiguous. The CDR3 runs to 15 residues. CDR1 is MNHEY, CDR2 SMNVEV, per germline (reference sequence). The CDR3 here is CASSQIHPNSGSSIF. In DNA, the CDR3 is TGTGCCAGCAGCCAAATTCACCCAAATTCGGGTTCCTCTATCTTC.

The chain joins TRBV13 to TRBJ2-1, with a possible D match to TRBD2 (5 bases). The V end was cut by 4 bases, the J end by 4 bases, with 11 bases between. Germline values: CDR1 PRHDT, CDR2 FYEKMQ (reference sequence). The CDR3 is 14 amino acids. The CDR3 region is CASSSTGIYNEQFF. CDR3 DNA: TGTGCCAGCAGCTCGACGGGAATTTACAATGAGCAGTTCTTC.

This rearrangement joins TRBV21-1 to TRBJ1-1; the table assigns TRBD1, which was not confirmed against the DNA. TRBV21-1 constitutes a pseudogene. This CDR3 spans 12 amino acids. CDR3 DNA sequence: TGTGCCAGCTTTACAGAGAACACTGAAGCTTTCTTT. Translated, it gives CASFTENTEAFF.

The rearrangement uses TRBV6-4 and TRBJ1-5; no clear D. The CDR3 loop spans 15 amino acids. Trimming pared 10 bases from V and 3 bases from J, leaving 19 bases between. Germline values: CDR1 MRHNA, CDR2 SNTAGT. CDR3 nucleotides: TGTGCCATCGAGTATGAAGGGAGGACCAATCAGCCCCAGCATTTT. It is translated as CAIEYEGRTNQPQHF.

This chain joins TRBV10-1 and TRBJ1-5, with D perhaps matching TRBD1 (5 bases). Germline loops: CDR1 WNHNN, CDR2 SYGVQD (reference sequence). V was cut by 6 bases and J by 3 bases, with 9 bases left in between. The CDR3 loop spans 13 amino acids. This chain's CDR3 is CASSGTPNQPQHF. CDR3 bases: TGCGCCAGCAGCGGGACTCCCAATCAGCCCCAGCATTTT.

The CDR3 DNA follows: TGTGCCAGCAGCCCCAGGGGCCTAAGCTATGGCTACACCTTC. It translates to CASSPRGLSYGYTF. V gene TRBV25-1 combines with J gene TRBJ1-2; D is possibly TRBD1 (6 bases). The CDR3 covers 14 residues. V gave up 6 bases and J gave up 4 bases, with 15 bases separating them. Germline CDR1 reads MGHDK; CDR2 reads SYGVNS.

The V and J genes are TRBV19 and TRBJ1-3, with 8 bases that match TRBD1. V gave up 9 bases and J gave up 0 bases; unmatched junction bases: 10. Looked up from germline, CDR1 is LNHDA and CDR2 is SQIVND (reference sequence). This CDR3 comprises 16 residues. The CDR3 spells CARLSTGEYSGNTIYF. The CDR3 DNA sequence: TGTGCCAGACTCTCGACAGGGGAGTACTCTGGAAACACCATATATTTT.

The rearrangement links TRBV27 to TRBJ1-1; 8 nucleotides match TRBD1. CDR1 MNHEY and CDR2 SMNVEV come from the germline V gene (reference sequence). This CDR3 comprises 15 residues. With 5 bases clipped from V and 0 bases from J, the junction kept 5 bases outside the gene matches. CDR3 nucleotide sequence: TGTGCCAGCAGTCCTGACAGGGGATTGAACACTGAAGCTTTCTTT. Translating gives CASSPDRGLNTEAFF.

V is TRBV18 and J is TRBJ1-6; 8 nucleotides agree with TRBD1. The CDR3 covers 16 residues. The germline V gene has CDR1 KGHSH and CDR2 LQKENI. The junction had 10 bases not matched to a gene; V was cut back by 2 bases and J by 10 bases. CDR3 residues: CASSPTTGTGGSPLHF. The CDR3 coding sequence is TGTGCCAGCTCACCAACGACCGGGACAGGCGGATCACCCCTCCACTTT.

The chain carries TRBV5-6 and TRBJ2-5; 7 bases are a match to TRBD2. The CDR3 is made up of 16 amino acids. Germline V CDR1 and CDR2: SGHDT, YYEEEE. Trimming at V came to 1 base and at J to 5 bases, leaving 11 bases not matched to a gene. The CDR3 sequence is CASSLRAGVGQETQYF. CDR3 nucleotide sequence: TGTGCCAGCAGCTTGCGGGCGGGGGTAGGCCAGGAGACCCAGTACTTC.

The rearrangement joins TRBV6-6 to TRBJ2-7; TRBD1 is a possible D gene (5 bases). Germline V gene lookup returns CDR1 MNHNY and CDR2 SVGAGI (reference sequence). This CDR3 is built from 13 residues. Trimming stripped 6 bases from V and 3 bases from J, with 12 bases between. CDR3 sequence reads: CASSQGHYYEQYF. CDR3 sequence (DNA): TGTGCCAGCAGCCAGGGCCACTACTACGAGCAGTACTTC.

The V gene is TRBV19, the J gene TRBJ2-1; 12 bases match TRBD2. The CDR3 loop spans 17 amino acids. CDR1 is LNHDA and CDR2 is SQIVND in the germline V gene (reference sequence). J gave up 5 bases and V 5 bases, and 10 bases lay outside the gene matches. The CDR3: CASSPLGLAGRNNEQFF. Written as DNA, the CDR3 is TGTGCCAGTAGTCCCCTCGGACTAGCGGGGCGCAACAATGAGCAGTTCTTC.

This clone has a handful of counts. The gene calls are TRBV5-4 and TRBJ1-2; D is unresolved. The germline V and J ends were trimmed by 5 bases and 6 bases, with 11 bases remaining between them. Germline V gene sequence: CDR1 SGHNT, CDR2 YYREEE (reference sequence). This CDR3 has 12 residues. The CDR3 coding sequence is TGTGCCAGCAGGAGCGGGAGTGATGGCTACACCTTC. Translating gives CASRSGSDGYTF. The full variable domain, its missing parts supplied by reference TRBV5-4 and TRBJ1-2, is ETGVTQSPTHLIKTRGQQVTLRCSSQSGHNTVSWYQQALGQGPQFIFQYYREEENGRGNFPPRFSGLQFPNYSSELNVNALELDDSALYLCASRSGSDGYTFGSGTRLTVV.

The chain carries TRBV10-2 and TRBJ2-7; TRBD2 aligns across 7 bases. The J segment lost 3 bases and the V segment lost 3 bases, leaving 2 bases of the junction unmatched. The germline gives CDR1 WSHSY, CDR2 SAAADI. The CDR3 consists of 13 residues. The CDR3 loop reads CASSDGTIYEQYF. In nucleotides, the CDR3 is TGCGCCAGCAGTGATGGGACTATCTACGAGCAGTACTTC.

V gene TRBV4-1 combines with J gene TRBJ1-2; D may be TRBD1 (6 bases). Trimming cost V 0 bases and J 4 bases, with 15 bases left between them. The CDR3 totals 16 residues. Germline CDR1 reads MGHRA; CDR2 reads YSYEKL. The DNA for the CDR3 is TGCGCCAGCAGCCAAGATAGGGCAGGGGAGATCTATGGCTACACCTTC. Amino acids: CASSQDRAGEIYGYTF.

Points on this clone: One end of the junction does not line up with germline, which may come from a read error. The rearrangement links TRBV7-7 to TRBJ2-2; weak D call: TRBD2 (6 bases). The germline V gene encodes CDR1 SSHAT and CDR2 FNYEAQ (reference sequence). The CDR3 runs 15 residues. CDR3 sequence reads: CASSPGRGNTGELFF. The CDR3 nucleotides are TGTGCTAGCAGCCCCGGGCGGGGGAACACCGGGGAGCTGTTTTTT.

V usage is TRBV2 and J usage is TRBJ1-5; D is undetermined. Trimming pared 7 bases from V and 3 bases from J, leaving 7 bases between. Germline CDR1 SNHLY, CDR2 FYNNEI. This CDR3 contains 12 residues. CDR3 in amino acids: CASKQTNQPQHF. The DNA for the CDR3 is TGTGCCAGCAAACAGACCAATCAGCCCCAGCATTTT.

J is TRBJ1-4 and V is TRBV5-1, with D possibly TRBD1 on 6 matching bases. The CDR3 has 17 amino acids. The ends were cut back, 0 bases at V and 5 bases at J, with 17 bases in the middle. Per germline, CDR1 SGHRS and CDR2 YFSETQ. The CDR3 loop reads CASSLDPQGLGNEKLFF. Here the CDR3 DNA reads TGCGCCAGCAGCTTGGACCCTCAGGGGTTGGGAAATGAAAAACTGTTTTTT.

DNA of the CDR3: TGTGCCAGCAGTCGGGACACAGGGAACACTGAAGCTTTCTTT. Residues: CASSRDTGNTEAFF. The chain carries TRBV2 and TRBJ1-1, with D perhaps TRBD1 (6 bases). Germline CDR1 SNHLY, CDR2 FYNNEI. V shed 5 bases and J shed 1 base, with 11 bases lying between them. The length of the CDR3 is 14 residues.

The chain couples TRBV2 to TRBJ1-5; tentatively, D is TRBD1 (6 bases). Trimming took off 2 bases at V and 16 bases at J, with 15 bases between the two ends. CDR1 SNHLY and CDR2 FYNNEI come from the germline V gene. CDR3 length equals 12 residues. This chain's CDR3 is CASSEWETGLHF. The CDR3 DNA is TGTGCCAGCAGTGAATGGGAGACAGGCCTCCATTTT.

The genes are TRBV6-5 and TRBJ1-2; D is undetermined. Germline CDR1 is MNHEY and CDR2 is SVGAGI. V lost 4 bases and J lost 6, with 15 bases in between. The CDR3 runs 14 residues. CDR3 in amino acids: CASSLTATPNGYTF. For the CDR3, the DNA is TGTGCCAGCAGTTTGACTGCAACCCCTAATGGCTACACCTTC.

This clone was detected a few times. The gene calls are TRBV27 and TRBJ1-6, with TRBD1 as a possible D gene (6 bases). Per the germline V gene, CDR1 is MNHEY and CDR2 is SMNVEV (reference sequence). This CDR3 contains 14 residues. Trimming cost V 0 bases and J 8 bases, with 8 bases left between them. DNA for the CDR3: TGTGCCAGCAGTTTATCGGGGGCACATTCACCCCTCCACTTT. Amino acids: CASSLSGAHSPLHF.

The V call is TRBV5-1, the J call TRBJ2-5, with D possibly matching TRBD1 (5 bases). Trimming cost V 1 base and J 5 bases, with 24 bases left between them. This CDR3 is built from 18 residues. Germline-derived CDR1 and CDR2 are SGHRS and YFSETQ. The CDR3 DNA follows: TGCGCCAGCAGCTTGACCTCTCGCCGGGCCTCGAAGGGGGAGACCCAGTACTTC. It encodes CASSLTSRRASKGETQYF.